Following are 23 T cell receptor beta chains from one sample sequenced in a study of blood T cells in healthy people across ages. Sample-barcoded 5' priming and a J-beta primer mix drove a second PCR of roughly 7 to 11 cycles. MiXCR, applied by TCRdb to the 5' RACE reads, yields one record per CDR3 protein. Of fewer than 1.5 million distinct CDR3 sequences in the sample, roughly 45% were seen once. What was sequenced was blood. Source of these receptors: a woman aged 18-29 years in good health.

A word on this clonotype: A junction boundary mismatches the germline segment, possibly from a read error. V is TRBV6-6 and J is TRBJ1-2; D remains ambiguous. There are 17 residues in the CDR3. Germline CDR1 is MNHNY and CDR2 is SVGAGI (reference sequence). This chain's CDR3 is CTSSPSPDGRAFYGYTF. DNA of the CDR3: TGTACCAGCAGCCCATCCCCGGACGGTCGTGCCTTCTATGGCTACACCTTC.

The rearrangement joins TRBV21-1 to TRBJ1-5; the DNA was not compared with TRBD1, the D call given in the table. TRBV21-1 is an annotated pseudogene. This CDR3 is 16 amino acids long. This CDR3 reads CASSKDLGGGNQSQHF. Written as DNA, the CDR3 is TGTGCCAGCAGCAAAGATCTGGGGGGGGGAAATCAGTCCCAGCATTTT.

This chain joins TRBV6-5 and TRBJ1-2; D perhaps matches TRBD1 (6 bases). The V and J ends lost 2 bases and 4 bases respectively, with 8 bases between them. Germline assignment: CDR1 MNHEY and CDR2 SVGAGI. The CDR3 length is 13 residues. The CDR3 DNA reads TGTGCCAGCAGTTACCAGGGGAGCTATGGCTACACCTTC. Translating gives CASSYQGSYGYTF.

The genes are TRBV5-1 and TRBJ2-4; 7 bases align to TRBD2. The CDR3 runs 14 residues. V lost 0 bases, J lost 7 bases, and 4 bases stayed unmatched. Germline CDR1 reads SGHRS; CDR2 reads YFSETQ. The CDR3 loop is CASSLDAGANIQYF. The CDR3 bases are TGCGCCAGCAGCTTGGATGCGGGAGCCAACATTCAGTACTTC.

The genes are TRBV12-3 or TRBV12-4 and TRBJ1-1; the match to TRBD1 covers 7 bases. The CDR3 extends over 15 amino acids. The V gene end was trimmed by 6 bases and the J gene end by 1 base; junction bases not matched to a gene: 8. This CDR3 is CASRKNTGANTEAFF. The CDR3 region has the DNA TGTGCCAGCAGGAAAAATACAGGGGCGAACACTGAAGCTTTCTTT.

The chain has TRBV2 and TRBJ2-3; 7 bases are a match to TRBD2. CDR3 length: 15 residues. Trimming at V came to 6 bases and at J to 1 base, leaving 7 bases not matched to a gene. CDR1 is SNHLY and CDR2 is FYNNEI in the germline V gene. CDR3 sequence reads: CASRRSGAGTDTQYF. CDR3 nucleotide sequence: TGTGCCAGCAGGAGGAGCGGGGCTGGCACAGATACGCAGTATTTT.

On this clonotype itself: This sequence is one base from a far larger clone and is likely a read error. This rearrangement joins TRBV12-3 or TRBV12-4 to TRBJ2-5; the D is unclear. CDR3 length: 12 residues. CDR3 amino acids: CTSSFTQETQYF. The CDR3 nucleotides read TGTACCAGCAGTTTCACCCAAGAGACCCAGTACTTC.

Points on this clonotype: The junction and the germline gene differ at one end; a read error may be behind it. The chain recombines TRBV2 with TRBJ2-1; D is perhaps TRBD1 (5 bases). CDR3 length: 13 residues. Per germline, CDR1 SNHLY and CDR2 FYNNEI. CDR3 DNA: TGTGCCGGCAGTGATGGACAAAACAATGAGCAGTTCTTC. Translating it yields CAGSDGQNNEQFF.

The J gene is TRBJ1-1, the V gene TRBV4-1; no definite D call. The CDR3 spans 13 residues. V gave up 1 base and J gave up 6 bases, with 9 bases separating them. Germline V CDR1 and CDR2: MGHRA, YSYEKL. The DNA of the CDR3 is TGCGCCAGCAGCCAAGTGTCGGTGGCTGAAGCTTTCTTT. This sequence encodes CASSQVSVAEAFF.

The J gene is TRBJ1-5, the V gene TRBV19; 9 bases fit TRBD1. Losses at the gene ends were 3 bases for V and 2 bases for J; bases not matched to a gene: 5. This CDR3 has 16 residues. Germline CDR1 is LNHDA and CDR2 is SQIVND (reference sequence). The CDR3 loop reads CASSMQGTGRNQPQHF. In nucleotides, the CDR3 is TGTGCCAGTAGTATGCAAGGGACAGGGCGCAATCAGCCCCAGCATTTT.

This clonotype was seen many times. The chain recombines TRBV6-2 or TRBV6-3 with TRBJ2-1; 9 bases line up with TRBD2. V lost 5 bases and J lost 7; bases outside the gene matches: 6. The CDR3 is 14 amino acids. Germline V gives CDR1 MNHEY, CDR2 SVGEGT. CDR3 sequence (DNA): TGTGCCAGCAGTCCGAGCGGGGGGTCTAATGAGCAGTTCTTC. It translates to CASSPSGGSNEQFF.

This clonotype was detected ten times or more. The V call is TRBV11-3, the J call TRBJ2-5, with a weak D call TRBD2 (6 bases). The length of the CDR3 is 13 residues. Germline CDR1 SGHNT, CDR2 YENEEA. With 5 bases removed from V and 10 bases from J, the gap between germline ends came to 17 bases. The chain's CDR3 is CASSLDTGEDQYF. The CDR3 DNA reads TGTGCCAGCAGCCTTGACACGGGAGAGGACCAGTACTTC.

This clonotype occurred a few times. The chain links TRBV7-8 to TRBJ2-5; no firm D call. The CDR3 extends over 14 amino acids. CDR1 and CDR2 from the germline V gene are SGHVS and FQNEAQ. V was shortened by 4 bases and J by 3 bases, with 12 bases between the two germline ends. In DNA, the CDR3 is TGTGCCAGCAGCTCTGATTATTACGAAGAGACCCAGTACTTC. It yields the protein CASSSDYYEETQYF.

The CDR3 loop is CASSQVGTRPYVETQFF. The CDR3 DNA is TGTGCCAGCAGCCAAGTGGGGACGCGTCCGTACGTGGAGACCCAGTTCTTC. This rearrangement joins TRBV14 to TRBJ2-5; the D gene could be TRBD1 or TRBD2 (5 bases each). The J call may not be correct, given that the DNA end is closer to TRBJ2-1. Per germline, CDR1 SGHDN and CDR2 FVKESK. The CDR3 is 17 amino acids.

This chain connects TRBV12-3 or TRBV12-4 to TRBJ2-1; 11 nucleotides align to TRBD2. The ends lost 5 bases at V and 12 bases at J; junction bases unmatched: 12. This CDR3 has 15 residues. Here the CDR3 reads CASSEISGGAEGQFF. The CDR3 bases are TGTGCCAGCAGTGAGATTAGCGGGGGGGCCGAGGGGCAGTTCTTC.

The V gene is TRBV29-1, the J gene TRBJ1-1; perhaps TRBD1 as D (5 bases). Germline loops: CDR1 SQVTM, CDR2 ANQGSEA. The CDR3 sequence is 14 residues long. V was shortened by 7 bases and J by 4 bases, with 19 bases between the two germline ends. The CDR3 loop is CSASGGERGTEAFF. The CDR3 bases are TGCAGCGCCTCCGGGGGGGAGAGGGGCACTGAAGCTTTCTTT.

The V gene is TRBV7-9, the J gene TRBJ2-1; 9 bases map to TRBD1. The junction had 9 bases not matched to a gene; V was cut back by 2 bases and J by 4 bases. CDR3 size: 17 residues. Looked up from germline, CDR1 is SEHNR and CDR2 is FQNEAQ (reference sequence). This CDR3 reads CASSLSSGTGNYNEQFF. Written as DNA, the CDR3 is TGTGCCAGCAGCTTATCGTCGGGGACAGGGAATTACAATGAGCAGTTCTTC.

The chain couples TRBV20-1 to TRBJ2-1, with 12 bases aligning to TRBD2. The CDR3 sequence is 17 residues long. With 1 base clipped from V and 1 base from J, the junction kept 5 bases outside the gene matches. Per germline, CDR1 DFQATT and CDR2 SNEGSKA (reference sequence). CDR3 in amino acids: CSARAAGLAGSYNEQFF. The CDR3 nucleotides are TGCAGTGCTAGAGCCGCAGGACTAGCGGGATCCTACAATGAGCAGTTCTTC.

This clonotype was observed a few times. Here the CDR3 reads CASSEGGHQETQYF. CDR3 bases: TGTGCCAGCAGCGAGGGGGGTCACCAAGAGACTCAGTACTTC. This sequence joins TRBV5-5 and TRBJ2-7; D is possibly TRBD1 or TRBD2 (6 bases each). This CDR3 is built from 14 residues. The V gene lost 4 bases and the J gene lost 10 bases, with 21 bases spanning the gap. Germline loops: CDR1 SGHKS, CDR2 YYEKEE (reference sequence).

The V and J genes are TRBV27 and TRBJ1-5; D is ambiguous. The V gene's germline CDR1 is MNHEY and CDR2 SMNVEV (reference sequence). The CDR3 covers 15 residues. V gave up 6 bases and J gave up 1 base, with 13 bases separating them. In DNA, the CDR3 is TGTGCCAGCAGACCCGTGGGGTTGAGCAATCAGCCCCAGCATTTT. Translating it yields CASRPVGLSNQPQHF.

This chain uses TRBV5-1 with TRBJ1-2, with 7 bases that match TRBD1. This CDR3 is 15 amino acids long. V lost 4 bases and J lost 4; bases outside the gene matches: 10. Germline CDR1 and CDR2: SGHRS and YFSETQ. The CDR3 nucleotides read TGCGCCAGCAGCGCCGCCCGACAGGGCGGCTATGGCTACACCTTC. This codes for CASSAARQGGYGYTF.

This clonotype has just a few counts. The chain uses TRBV12-3 or TRBV12-4 and TRBJ1-2, with D possibly being TRBD1 (5 bases). This CDR3 has 13 amino acids. V was cut by 7 bases and J by 7 bases, with 16 bases left in between. CDR3 sequence reads: CASTFAEGSGYTF. CDR3 in DNA: TGTGCCAGCACTTTTGCGGAGGGGAGTGGCTACACCTTC.

This clonotype was seen a few times. DNA for the CDR3: TGTGCCAGCAGGCACTGGGGTTTACAAGAGACCCAGTACTTC. It translates to CASRHWGLQETQYF. This sequence joins TRBV11-2 and TRBJ2-5; no clear D gene. Germline V CDR1 and CDR2: SGHAT, FQNNGV. This CDR3 spans 14 amino acids. Trimming shortened V by 6 bases and J by 2 bases, and 13 bases separated the two germline ends.